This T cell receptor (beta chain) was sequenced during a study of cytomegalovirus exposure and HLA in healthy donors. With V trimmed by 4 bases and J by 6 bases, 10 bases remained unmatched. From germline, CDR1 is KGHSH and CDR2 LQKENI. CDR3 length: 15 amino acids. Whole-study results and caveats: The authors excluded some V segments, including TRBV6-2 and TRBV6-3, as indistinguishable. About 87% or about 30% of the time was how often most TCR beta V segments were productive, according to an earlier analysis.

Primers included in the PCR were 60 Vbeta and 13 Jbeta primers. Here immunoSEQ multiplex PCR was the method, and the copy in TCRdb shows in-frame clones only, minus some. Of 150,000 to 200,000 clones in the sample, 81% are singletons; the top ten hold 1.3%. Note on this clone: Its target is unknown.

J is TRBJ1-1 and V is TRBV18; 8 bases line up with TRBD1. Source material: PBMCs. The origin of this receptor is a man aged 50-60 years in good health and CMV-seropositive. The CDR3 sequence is CASSQLGQGDSEAFF. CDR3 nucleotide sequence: TGTGCCAGCTCACAACTCGGACAGGGCGACTCTGAAGCTTTCTTT. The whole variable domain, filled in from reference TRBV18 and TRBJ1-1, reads NAGVMQNPRHLVRRRGQEARLRCSPMKGHSHVYWYRQLPEEGLKFMVYLQKENIIDESGMPKERFSAEFPKEGPSILRIQQVVRGDSAAYFCASSQLGQGDSEAFFGQGTRLTVV.